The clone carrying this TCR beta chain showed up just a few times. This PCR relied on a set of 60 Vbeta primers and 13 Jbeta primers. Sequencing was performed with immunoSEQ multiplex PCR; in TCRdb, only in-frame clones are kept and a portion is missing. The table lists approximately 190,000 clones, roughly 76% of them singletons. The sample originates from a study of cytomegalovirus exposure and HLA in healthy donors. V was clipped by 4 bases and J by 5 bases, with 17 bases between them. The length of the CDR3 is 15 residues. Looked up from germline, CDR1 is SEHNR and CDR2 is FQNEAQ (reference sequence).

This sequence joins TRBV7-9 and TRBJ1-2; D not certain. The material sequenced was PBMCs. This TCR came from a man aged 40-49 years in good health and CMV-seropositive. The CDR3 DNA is TGTGCCAGCAGCTCGGACTTGGTCGGAGGTTATGGCTACACCTTC. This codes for CASSSDLVGGYGYTF. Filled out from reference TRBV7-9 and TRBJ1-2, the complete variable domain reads DTGVSQNPRHKITKRGQNVTFRCDPISEHNRLYWYRQTLGQGPEFLTYFQNEAQLEKSRLLSDRFSAERPKGSFSTLEIQRTEQGDSAMYLCASSSDLVGGYGYTFGSGTRLTVV.